This T cell receptor beta chain was captured by sequencing in a study of somatic mutations in cytotoxic T cells in rheumatoid arthritis. On this clone: Its specificity is not known.

Germline V gives CDR1 SEHNR, CDR2 FQNEAQ (reference sequence). This CDR3 contains 15 residues. V lost 0 bases, J lost 6 bases, and 12 bases lay in between. Assay: immunoSEQ multiplex PCR; the TCRdb copy retains only in-frame clones and omits some. The repertoire has approximately 17,000 clones, 79% of them found once; the top ten carry approximately 20%. Whole-study findings and limits: A significant difference in CD8+ T-cell clonality was not found between rheumatoid arthritis patients and age-matched healthy controls. The CD8+ clonality of rheumatoid arthritis patients increased with age, whereas that of healthy controls did not.

This clonotype was sampled from an adult with rheumatoid arthritis. The chain is built from TRBV7-9 and TRBJ2-1; D not certain. The source material was CD8+ T cells sorted from blood. DNA of the CDR3: TGTGCCAGCAGCTTAGCGGCCAACCCTTTCAATGAGCAGTTCTTC. Its protein product is CASSLAANPFNEQFF.